This T cell receptor beta chain was recorded in a study of early T cells in non-severe SARS-CoV-2 infection. Study context: Chains were not paired, and sequencing was done on bulk RNA from unsorted whole blood.

Whole-study findings and limits: Anti-spike CD8 specificities were favored by VDJdb matching, whose results missed private and CD4 specificities.

In this sample, this clonotype turned up a few times. Its antigen is as yet unknown. Tagging with unique molecular identifiers was applied to individual cDNA molecules. In TCRdb, the 5' RACE reads were re-called with MiXCR into one record per CDR3 protein. The repertoire holds around 66,000 distinct CDR3 sequences, with about 12% as singletons. The TCR originated in an adult who was a healthcare worker with PCR-confirmed SARS-CoV-2 infection or an uninfected control (not recorded which). The sample comprised whole blood.

The CDR3 spells CASSLVRTDNEQFF. Written as DNA, the CDR3 is TGTGCCAGCAGCTTAGTCAGGACAGACAATGAGCAGTTCTTC. The rearrangement links TRBV11-3 to TRBJ2-1; a weak D match, TRBD1 (6 bases). This CDR3 region has 14 residues. With 1 base removed from V and 5 bases from J, the gap between germline ends came to 9 bases. Per germline, CDR1 SGHNT and CDR2 YENEEA. The variable domain in full, completed from reference TRBV11-3 and TRBJ2-1, reads EAGVVQSPRYKIIEKKQPVAFWCNPISGHNTLYWYLQNLGQGPELLIRYENEEAVDDSQLPKDRFSAERLKGVDSTLKIQPAELGDSAVYLCASSLVRTDNEQFFGPGTRLTVL.